This T cell receptor (beta chain) was found in a study of CD8+CD57+ T cells in acquired aplastic anemia. Study-level background: When averaged, DNA from sorted CD4+ and CD8+ cells came to 3.2 ug.

Genomic DNA, the template, was used for profiling of the TCR beta VDJ and CDR3. TCRdb used MiXCR to reprocess the reads, holding one entry per CDR3 protein. The table lists just over 200,000 distinct CDR3 sequences, over 55% of them singletons, with roughly three fifths in the top ten. Comment on this clonotype: Its antigen is not identified.

The authors sequenced patients whose flow cytometry had shown CD8+CD57+ cell expansion. V dropped 5 bases and J dropped 3; count of bases not matched to a gene: 6. This CDR3 is built from 15 residues. Germline V CDR1 and CDR2: MGHDK, SYGVNS. Findings and caveats of the study: Some 29 CD8+ CDR3 sequences were shared between patients and controls.

The sequence was collected from a human donor with aplastic anemia. Sequencing was carried out using sorted CD4+, CD8+, or CD8+CD57+ T cells (not recorded which) from PBMCs. The V gene is TRBV25-1, the J gene TRBJ1-4; 7 positions match TRBD1. In DNA, the CDR3 is TGTGCCAGCAGTACGCCCAGGGGGGCTAATGAAAAACTGTTTTTT. This encodes CASSTPRGANEKLFF.